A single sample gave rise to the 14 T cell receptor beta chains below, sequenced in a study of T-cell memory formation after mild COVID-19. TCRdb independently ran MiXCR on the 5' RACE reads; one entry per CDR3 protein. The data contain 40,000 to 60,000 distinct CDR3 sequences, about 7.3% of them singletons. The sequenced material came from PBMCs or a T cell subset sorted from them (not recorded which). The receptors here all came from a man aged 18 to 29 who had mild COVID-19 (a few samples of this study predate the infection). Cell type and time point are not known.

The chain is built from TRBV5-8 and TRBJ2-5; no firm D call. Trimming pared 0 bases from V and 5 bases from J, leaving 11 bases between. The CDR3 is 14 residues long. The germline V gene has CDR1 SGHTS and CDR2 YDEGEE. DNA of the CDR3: TGTGCCAGCAGCTTGGGATCTCTACGGGAGACCCAGTACTTC. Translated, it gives CASSLGSLRETQYF.

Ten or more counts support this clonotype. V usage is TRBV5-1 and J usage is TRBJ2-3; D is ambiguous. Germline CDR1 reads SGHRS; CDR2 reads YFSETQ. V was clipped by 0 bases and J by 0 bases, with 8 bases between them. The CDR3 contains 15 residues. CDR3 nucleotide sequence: TGCGCCAGCAGCTTGGCCCAAACAAGCACAGATACGCAGTATTTT. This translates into CASSLAQTSTDTQYF.

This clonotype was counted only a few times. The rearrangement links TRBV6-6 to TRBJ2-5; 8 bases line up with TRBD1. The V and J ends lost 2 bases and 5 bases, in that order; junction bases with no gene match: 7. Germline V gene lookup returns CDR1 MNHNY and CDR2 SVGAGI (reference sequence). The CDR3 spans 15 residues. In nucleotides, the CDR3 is TGTGCCAGCAGTTACGCCCCAGGGGGCGGGGAGACCCAGTACTTC. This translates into CASSYAPGGGETQYF.

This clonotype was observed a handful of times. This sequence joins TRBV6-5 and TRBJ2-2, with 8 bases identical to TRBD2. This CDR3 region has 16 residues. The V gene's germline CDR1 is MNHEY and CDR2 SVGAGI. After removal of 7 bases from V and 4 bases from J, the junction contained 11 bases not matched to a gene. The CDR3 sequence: CASTSESGGGTGELFF. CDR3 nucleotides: TGTGCCAGCACCAGTGAATCGGGGGGGGGCACCGGGGAGCTGTTTTTT.

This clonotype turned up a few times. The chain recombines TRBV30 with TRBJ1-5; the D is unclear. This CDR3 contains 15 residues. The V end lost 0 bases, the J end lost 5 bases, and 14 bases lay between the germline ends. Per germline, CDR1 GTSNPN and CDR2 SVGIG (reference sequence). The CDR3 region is CAWSVGIRRDQPQHF. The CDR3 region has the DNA TGTGCCTGGAGTGTAGGGATTCGGAGGGATCAGCCCCAGCATTTT.

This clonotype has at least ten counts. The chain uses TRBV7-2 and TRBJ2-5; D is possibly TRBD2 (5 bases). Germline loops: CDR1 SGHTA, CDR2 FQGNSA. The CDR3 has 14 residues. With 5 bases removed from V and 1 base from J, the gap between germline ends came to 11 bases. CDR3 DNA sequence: TGTGCCAGCAGCCTCGGACTGGCCCAAGAGACCCAGTACTTC. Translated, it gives CASSLGLAQETQYF. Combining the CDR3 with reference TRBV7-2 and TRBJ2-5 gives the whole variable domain GAGVSQSPSNKVTEKGKDVELRCDPISGHTALYWYRQSLGQGLEFLIYFQGNSAPDKSGLPSDRFSAERTGGSVSTLTIQRTQQEDSAVYLCASSLGLAQETQYFGPGTRLLVL.

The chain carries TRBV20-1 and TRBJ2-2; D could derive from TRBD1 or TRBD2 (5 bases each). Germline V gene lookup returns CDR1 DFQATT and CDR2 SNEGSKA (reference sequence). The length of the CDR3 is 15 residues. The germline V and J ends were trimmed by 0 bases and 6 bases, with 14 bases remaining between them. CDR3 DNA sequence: TGCAGTGCTAGAGATTCTAGGCAGGGAGCCGGGGAGCTGTTTTTT. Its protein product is CSARDSRQGAGELFF.

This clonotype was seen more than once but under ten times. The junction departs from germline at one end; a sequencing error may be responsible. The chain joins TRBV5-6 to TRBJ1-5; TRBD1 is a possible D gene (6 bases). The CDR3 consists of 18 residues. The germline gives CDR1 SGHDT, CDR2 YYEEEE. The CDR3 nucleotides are TGTGCCAGCAGTTTGGGTGGGGGCTTATTCGGAAGCAATCAGCCCCAGCATTTT. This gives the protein CASSLGGGLFGSNQPQHF.

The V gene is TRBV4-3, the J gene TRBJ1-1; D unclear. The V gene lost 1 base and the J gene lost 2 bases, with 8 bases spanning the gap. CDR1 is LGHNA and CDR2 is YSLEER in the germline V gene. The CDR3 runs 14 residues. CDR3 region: CASSQAGQNTEAFF. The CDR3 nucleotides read TGCGCCAGCAGCCAAGCGGGCCAAAACACTGAAGCTTTCTTT.

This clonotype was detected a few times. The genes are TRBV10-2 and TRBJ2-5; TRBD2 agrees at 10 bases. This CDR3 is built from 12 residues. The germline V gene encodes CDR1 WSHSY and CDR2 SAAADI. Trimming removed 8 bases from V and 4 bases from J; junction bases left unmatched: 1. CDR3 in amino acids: CASRTSGETQYF. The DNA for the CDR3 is TGCGCCAGCCGGACTAGCGGAGAGACCCAGTACTTC.

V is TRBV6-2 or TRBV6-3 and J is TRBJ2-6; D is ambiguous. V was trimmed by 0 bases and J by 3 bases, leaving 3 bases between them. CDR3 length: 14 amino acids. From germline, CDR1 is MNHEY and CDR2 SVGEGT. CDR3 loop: CASSYSGGANVLTF. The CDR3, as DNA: TGTGCCAGCAGTTACTCAGGTGGGGCCAACGTCCTGACTTTC.

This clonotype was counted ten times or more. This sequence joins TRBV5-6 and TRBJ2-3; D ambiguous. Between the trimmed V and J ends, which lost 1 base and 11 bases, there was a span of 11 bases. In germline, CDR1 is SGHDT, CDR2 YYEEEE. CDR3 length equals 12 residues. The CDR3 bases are TGTGCCAGCAGCTTGTTGACCGCGCTGCAGTATTTT. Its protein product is CASSLLTALQYF.

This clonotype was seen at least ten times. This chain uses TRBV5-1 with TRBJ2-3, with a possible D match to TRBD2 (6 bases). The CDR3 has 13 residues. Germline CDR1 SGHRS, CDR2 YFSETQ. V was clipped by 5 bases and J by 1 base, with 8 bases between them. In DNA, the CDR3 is TGCGCCAGCAGTGGGGAGGGCACAGATACGCAGTATTTT. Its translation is CASSGEGTDTQYF.

The CDR3 protein is CASSFTGEGYGYTF. CDR3 sequence (DNA): TGTGCCAGCAGCTTTACCGGGGAAGGATATGGCTACACCTTC. This chain joins TRBV5-4 and TRBJ1-2; no firm D call. The germline V gene encodes CDR1 SGHNT and CDR2 YYREEE (reference sequence). The CDR3 consists of 14 residues. Between the trimmed V and J ends, which lost 2 bases and 5 bases, there was a span of 13 bases.